The rows below give T cell receptor beta chains drawn from one sample of a study of cytomegalovirus exposure and HLA in healthy donors. Data came from immunoSEQ multiplex PCR; TCRdb stores just in-frame clones and leaves some out. The sample has tens of thousands of clones, and its top ten clones hold 3.8%. The sequencing sample was made of PBMCs. The receptor source for this set is a man aged 18 to 30 in good health and CMV-seropositive. Each CDR3 is given with its conserved first and last residue. The D gene is left open where the match is weak.

DNA,CDR3,J,D,V
TGTGCCAGTAGGCGACAGATGAGCTCTGGAAACACCATATATTTT,CASRRQMSSGNTIYF,TRBJ1-3,.,TRBV19
TGTGCCAGCAGCAGGCAGGGGGCTCCTGGAAACACCATATATTTT,CASSRQGAPGNTIYF,TRBJ1-3,TRBD1,TRBV9
TGCGCCAGCAGCTTAGGACAGGGTAATAGCAATCAGCCCCAGCATTTT,CASSLGQGNSNQPQHF,TRBJ1-5,TRBD1,TRBV5-1
TGTGCCAGCAGCGTCAATCCTAGCTCTGGGGCCAACGTCCTGACTTTC,CASSVNPSSGANVLTF,TRBJ2-6,.,TRBV9
TGCGCCAGCAGCGCCGGACAATTCGGTGGCTACACCTTC,CASSAGQFGGYTF,TRBJ1-2,.,TRBV10-2
TGTGCCAGCAGTATGGAGGGGACCCAGTACTTC,CASSMEGTQYF,TRBJ2-5,.,TRBV28
TGTGCCAGCAGTGCCGGGACAGGGATCGGCTACACCTTC,CASSAGTGIGYTF,TRBJ1-2,TRBD1,TRBV6-1
TGTGCCAGTAGTATAGTTGTAGCGGGTGAGCAGTTCTTC,CASSIVVAGEQFF,TRBJ2-1,TRBD2,TRBV19
TGCAGCGTTGCGGGACAGGGTTACGAGCAGTACTTC,CSVAGQGYEQYF,TRBJ2-7,TRBD1,TRBV29-1
TGTGCCAGTAGTAAGAACAGTCCCCCGTCCTCGATGAACACTGAAGCTTTCTTT,CASSKNSPPSSMNTEAFF,TRBJ1-1,.,TRBV19
TGTGCCAGCACGGGGGAGAGGGCGGTCTACAATGAGCAGTTCTTC,CASTGERAVYNEQFF,TRBJ2-1,.,TRBV2
TGTGCCAGCAGTGACTCGGAGACTACGGAGCAGTTCTTC,CASSDSETTEQFF,TRBJ2-1,.,TRBV6-4
TGCGCCAGCAGCGAGGGGGACCTTAGCTCCTACGAGCAGTACTTC,CASSEGDLSSYEQYF,TRBJ2-7,.,TRBV5-1
TGTGCCAGCAGTCCCGGGACAGGGAAAGAGACCCAGTACTTC,CASSPGTGKETQYF,TRBJ2-5,TRBD1,TRBV27
TGTGCCAGCTCACCACCACTGGAGAGAACTGGGGCCAACGTCCTGACTTTC,CASSPPLERTGANVLTF,TRBJ2-6,.,TRBV18
TGTGCCAGCAGCGTAGGCGGGGGAACTCTCAATGAGCAGTTCTTC,CASSVGGGTLNEQFF,TRBJ2-1,TRBD2,TRBV9
TGTGCCATCAGTGAGTCCTTAGGAAACACCATATATTTT,CAISESLGNTIYF,TRBJ1-3,.,TRBV10-3
TGTGCCACCAGCAGTCAGACAGTACTGAACACTGAAGCTTTCTTT,CATSSQTVLNTEAFF,TRBJ1-1,.,TRBV15
TGTGCCAGCAGCCTTAGCTCCTACGAGCAGTACTTC,CASSLSSYEQYF,TRBJ2-7,.,TRBV7-9
TGTGCCAGCAGCGCAAATACAGACAGATGGTACGAGCAGTACTTC,CASSANTDRWYEQYF,TRBJ2-7,.,TRBV9
TGTGCCAGCAGGAGGCAGGGGGAACGCAATGAGCAGTTCTTC,CASRRQGERNEQFF,TRBJ2-1,TRBD1,TRBV14
TGTGCCAGCAGGGACAGCCAGAGCTCCTACGAGCAGTACTTC,CASRDSQSSYEQYF,TRBJ2-7,.,TRBV25-1